The T cell receptor beta chain described here comes from a study of identical twins (dated by TCRdb to the mid-2010s). At the level of the whole study: To test whether fetal clonotypes persist, this study deep-sequenced TCR alpha and beta repertoires from monozygotic twins, from unrelated adults of various ages, and from cord blood. To rule out contamination, the twin experiments were replicated at different times with different library preparation protocols.

From its cysteine to its phenylalanine, the CDR3 spans 12 amino acids. The only DNA kept is the CDR3, 36 bases in frame from the first base. CDR1 KGHDR and CDR2 SFDVKD were looked up in the germline V gene. Clipping removes 11 bases from V and 5 bases from J, with 8 as the unmatched junction base count. Findings and caveats that apply to the study as a whole: Fewer insertions were carried by abundant cord blood beta clonotypes; a weaker similar trend was observed in young adult naive repertoires, while no such trend was observed in memory repertoires. Invariant T cells such as MAIT and iNKT could partly confound zero-insertion analyses, though diverse VJ usage argued against this for most clonotypes. Compared with coincidental sharing between unrelated individuals, an excess of low generation-probability sequences was observed among out-of-frame TCR alpha sequences shared between twins. A weaker excess of twin sharing was found in beta out-of-frame sequences because the signal-to-noise ratio was lowered by fewer shared sequences. Because the same donors could not be followed over many years, the conclusions relied on cross-sectional statistical analysis. In monozygotic twins, out-of-frame TCR alpha sharing was systematically underestimated by recombination models, although the models agreed with sharing between unrelated individuals.

As regards this clonotype: Its antigen remains unidentified. Base qualities are not provided; no much larger clone lies one nucleotide away.

Every donor in the study was a healthy Caucasian. The twin cohort consisted of three pairs of female monozygotic twins, all aged about 18 to 30 years. Positive isolation kits from Invitrogen were used to isolate the CD4+ and CD8+ T cell populations. Libraries came from 5' RACE. Sequencing was carried out with an Illumina HiSeq 2000. Template switching introduced a universal primer binding site; the final cDNA contained a unique molecular identifier, enabling accurate counting of TCR cDNA molecules. First-strand cDNA for TCR alpha and beta chains was synthesized from specific primers in the conserved constant-segment region. To control for contamination, each cDNA library was double barcoded with a SMART-Mk sample barcode plus Illumina barcodes. TruSeq adapter sequences and Illumina sample barcodes were added in two successive PCR steps. The Illumina HiSeq platform was used with custom primers to sequence TCR alpha and beta cDNA libraries. Under the source paper's analysis protocol: Raw reads were processed with MiGEC to extract unique molecular identifiers, and MiXCR was used to determine CDR3 positions. For each individual, recombination models were inferred using an EM algorithm with the repgenHMM and IGoR tools. The analysis of shared clonotypes was done with the tcR package in R, with sharing normalized by the product of cloneset sizes. To study raw recombination without the effects of thymic and clonal selection, out-of-frame nonproductive sequences were analyzed. The public sequencing data were trimmed at Q25 with fastp and processed into clonotypes with MiXCR by TCRdb, which kept only in-frame beta chains. Each record represents a unique CDR3 protein, reported with the most common genes and DNA among its rows. TCRdb's processing, not the authors', yielded these V and J calls. This sample comprises a few hundred thousand distinct CDR3 sequences, approximately 24% of them detected only once. About 3% of the sample is in the top ten clones.

This same sample was also part of a study on T cells expressing NK-cell markers. From the second report: Three sorted T-cell subsets (CD3+CD56+NKG2C+, CD3+CD56+NKG2C- and CD3+CD56-NKG2C+) from several donors had their TCR beta-chain repertoires profiled. Of the eight sequenced donors, seven were found to be HCMV-seropositive and one was found to be HCMV-seronegative. To restrict sorting to alphabetaTCR-expressing T cells, an anti-gammadeltaTCR antibody was added in several experiments. In six donors, the dominant CD3+CD56+NKG2C+ clonotypes were among the top 10 CD8+ clonotypes and accounted for 1.0-7.0% of CD8+ T cells. Those dominant clonotypes were again the most abundant among CD3+CD56-NKG2C+ cells in a few donors, at about 25-60.1%. Whether the expanded NKG2C-expressing T cell clones were specific for HCMV antigens was left unclear. Randomly selected healthy volunteers, three men and five women, were used as the eight sequenced donors. HCMV serostatus was determined by detecting HCMV-specific IgG in serum with a commercial ELISA kit. MIGEC was used to demultiplex reads and group the reads by UMI, and MiTCR was used to assemble and quantify clonotypes. To exclude erroneous sequences, only TCR cDNA sequences supported by at least two reads were retained. Downstream repertoire analysis used the tcR package, and clonotypes were matched across fractions by CDR3 nucleotide sequence plus V segment. VDJmatch was used to annotate antigen specificity against VDJdb, with one amino acid substitution in CDR3 allowed.

The sequence came from a woman aged 18-29 years in good health. The chain uses TRBV24-1 and TRBJ2-7; TRBD1 lines up with 7 middle nucleotides. Sequenced sample: CD4+ T cells sorted from blood. The DNA sequence is TGTGCCAGCGACAGGGTCGGAAACGAGCAGTACTTC. Its translation reads: CASDRVGNEQYF.